These 12 T cell receptor beta chains were sequenced from one sample in a study of cytomegalovirus exposure and HLA in healthy donors. The primer mix had 60 Vbeta and 13 Jbeta primers. Assay used: immunoSEQ multiplex PCR; TCRdb lists only in-frame clones, some missing. Found here are 150,000 to 200,000 clones, roughly 13% of them singletons; the top ten hold roughly 7.7%. Sequencing was done on a sample of PBMCs. These TCRs come from a man over 45 in good health and CMV-seropositive.

This clone was seen only a few times. The chain has TRBV7-2 and TRBJ2-7; 8 bases agree with TRBD2. J lost 0 bases, V lost 7 bases, and 11 bases had no gene match. Per the germline V gene, CDR1 is SGHTA and CDR2 is FQGNSA. The CDR3 extends over 16 amino acids. The CDR3 sequence: CASTRGAGGSSYEQYV. CDR3 in DNA: TGTGCCAGCACCCGAGGGGCGGGGGGAAGCTCCTACGAGCAGTACGTC.

This clone was counted a few times. V is TRBV25-1 and J is TRBJ1-6, with a weak D call TRBD1 (5 bases). The CDR3 consists of 16 residues. CDR1 is MGHDK and CDR2 is SYGVNS in the germline V gene. V was pared by 3 bases and J by 7 bases, with 16 bases between. The DNA for the CDR3 is TGTGCCAGCAGTGAGGCAGGCGGGGGGAGGAATTCACCCCTCCACTTT. It encodes CASSEAGGGRNSPLHF.

This clone was seen a few times. The V and J genes are TRBV6-5 and TRBJ1-3; D is unresolved. V was clipped by 6 bases and J by 6 bases, with 6 bases between them. CDR1 and CDR2 (germline): MNHEY, SVGAGI. The CDR3 contains 11 residues. CDR3 sequence (DNA): TGTGCCAGCAGGAGCGTAAACACCATATATTTT. Encoded protein: CASRSVNTIYF.

The V gene is TRBV7-9, the J gene TRBJ2-5, with D unclear. CDR1 is SEHNR, CDR2 FQNEAQ, per germline (reference sequence). The CDR3 is 12 amino acids. V lost 6 bases to trimming and J lost 2 bases, with 7 bases between them. The CDR3 DNA reads TGTGCCAGCAGACGGTTTCAAGAGACCCAGTACTTC. Translating it yields CASRRFQETQYF.

V and J are TRBV27 and TRBJ1-6, with D unresolved. Trimming removed 7 bases from V and 13 bases from J, with 14 bases in between. The germline gives CDR1 MNHEY, CDR2 SMNVEV (reference sequence). The CDR3 has 12 amino acids. The CDR3 here is CASTHGPGPLHF. The DNA of the CDR3 is TGTGCCAGCACCCACGGGCCGGGGCCCCTCCACTTT.

The count of this clone is one. The same CDR3 is also encoded by other DNA sequences in this sample. The rearrangement uses TRBV5-4 and TRBJ2-5, with 9 bases fitting TRBD2. From germline, CDR1 is SGHNT and CDR2 YYREEE (reference sequence). V shed 4 bases, J shed 4 bases, and the junction held 2 bases outside the gene matches. This CDR3 spans 13 amino acids. In DNA, the CDR3 is TGTGCCAGCAGCCTGACTAGCGGAGAGACCCAGTACTTC. It encodes CASSLTSGETQYF.

The chain carries TRBV21-1 and TRBJ2-3; the D call of TRBD2 is as the table states it, not checked on the DNA. TRBV21-1 is termed a pseudogene. This CDR3 has 16 residues. DNA for the CDR3: TGTGCCAGCAGCGCCTATAGCGGGATTAGCACAGATACGCAGTATTTT. Translation: CASSAYSGISTDTQYF.

J is TRBJ2-1 and V is TRBV4-3, with 10 bases matching TRBD1. Looked up from germline, CDR1 is LGHNA and CDR2 is YSLEER. J was trimmed by 6 bases and V by 3 bases; bases with no gene match: 14. The CDR3 contains 18 residues. The CDR3 sequence: CASSQAPGGTGVGNEQFF. CDR3 nucleotide sequence: TGCGCCAGCAGCCAGGCCCCGGGAGGGACAGGGGTTGGCAATGAGCAGTTCTTC.

The V and J genes are TRBV29-1 and TRBJ1-2; the D is unclear. V was shortened by 3 bases and J by 7 bases, with 18 bases between the two germline ends. The CDR3 has 14 amino acids. Germline V gives CDR1 SQVTM, CDR2 ANQGSEA. CDR3 DNA sequence: TGCAGCGTTGACTCCGGGAGGGATTTTTCTGGCTACACCTTC. Its translation is CSVDSGRDFSGYTF.

The chain combines TRBV5-1 with TRBJ2-7, with a possible D match to TRBD1 (5 bases). Germline V gives CDR1 SGHRS, CDR2 YFSETQ. CDR3 length: 14 amino acids. Trimming left V 4 bases short and J 3 bases short, with 14 bases between. CDR3 DNA: TGCGCCAGCAGCGCGGAGACAGCAATCTACGAGCAGTACTTC. This sequence encodes CASSAETAIYEQYF.

The chain has TRBV7-3 and TRBJ1-1; tentatively, D is TRBD1 (6 bases). Deletions cut 5 bases from V and 1 base from J, with 14 bases between. The CDR3 runs 15 residues. CDR1 is SGHTA and CDR2 is FQGTGA in the germline V gene. CDR3 loop: CASSHTGRSNTEAFF. CDR3 coding DNA: TGTGCCAGCAGCCATACAGGGCGGTCGAACACTGAAGCTTTCTTT.

This clone was detected a few times. V and J are TRBV7-9 and TRBJ1-4, with TRBD1 matching 10 bases. The CDR3 extends over 17 amino acids. Germline CDR1 is SEHNR and CDR2 is FQNEAQ (reference sequence). Unmatched junction bases numbered 14, after V lost 5 bases and J lost 8 bases. Here the CDR3 DNA reads TGTGCCAGCAGCCCCCGGGACAGGGGCCCAGCAGGGGAAAAACTGTTTTTT. Translating gives CASSPRDRGPAGEKLFF. Full variable domain (remainder filled in from reference TRBV7-9 and TRBJ1-4): DTGVSQNPRHKITKRGQNVTFRCDPISEHNRLYWYRQTLGQGPEFLTYFQNEAQLEKSRLLSDRFSAERPKGSFSTLEIQRTEQGDSAMYLCASSPRDRGPAGEKLFFGSGTQLSVL.